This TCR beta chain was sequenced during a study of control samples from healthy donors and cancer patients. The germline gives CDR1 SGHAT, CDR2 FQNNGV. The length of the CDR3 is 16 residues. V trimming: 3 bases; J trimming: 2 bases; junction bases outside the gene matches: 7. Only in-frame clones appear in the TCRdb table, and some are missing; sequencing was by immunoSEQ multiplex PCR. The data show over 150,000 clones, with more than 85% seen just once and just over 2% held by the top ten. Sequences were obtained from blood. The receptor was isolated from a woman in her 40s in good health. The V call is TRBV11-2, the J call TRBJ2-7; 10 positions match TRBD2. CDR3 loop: CASSFYPSGRTYEQYF. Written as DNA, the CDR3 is TGTGCCAGCAGCTTCTATCCTAGCGGGAGAACCTACGAGCAGTACTTC. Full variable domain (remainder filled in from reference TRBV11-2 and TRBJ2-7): EAGVAQSPRYKIIEKRQSVAFWCNPISGHATLYWYQQILGQGPKLLIQFQNNGVVDDSQLPKDRFSAERLKGVDSTLKIQPAKLEDSAVYLCASSFYPSGRTYEQYFGPGTRLTVT.